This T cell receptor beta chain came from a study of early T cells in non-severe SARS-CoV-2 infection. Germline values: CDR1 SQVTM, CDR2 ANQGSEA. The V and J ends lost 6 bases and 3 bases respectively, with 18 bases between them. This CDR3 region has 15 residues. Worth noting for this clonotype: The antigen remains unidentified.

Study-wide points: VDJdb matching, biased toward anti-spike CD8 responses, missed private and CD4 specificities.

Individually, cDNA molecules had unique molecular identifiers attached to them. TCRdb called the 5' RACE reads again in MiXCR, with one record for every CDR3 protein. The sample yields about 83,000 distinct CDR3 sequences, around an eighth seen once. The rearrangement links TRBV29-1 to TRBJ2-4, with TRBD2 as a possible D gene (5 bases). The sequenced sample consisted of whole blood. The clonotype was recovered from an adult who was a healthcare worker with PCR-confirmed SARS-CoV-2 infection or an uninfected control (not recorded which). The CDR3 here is CSVQPLGGLKNIQYF. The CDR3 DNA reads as TGCAGCGTCCAGCCTTTAGGTGGACTCAAAAACATTCAGTACTTC.